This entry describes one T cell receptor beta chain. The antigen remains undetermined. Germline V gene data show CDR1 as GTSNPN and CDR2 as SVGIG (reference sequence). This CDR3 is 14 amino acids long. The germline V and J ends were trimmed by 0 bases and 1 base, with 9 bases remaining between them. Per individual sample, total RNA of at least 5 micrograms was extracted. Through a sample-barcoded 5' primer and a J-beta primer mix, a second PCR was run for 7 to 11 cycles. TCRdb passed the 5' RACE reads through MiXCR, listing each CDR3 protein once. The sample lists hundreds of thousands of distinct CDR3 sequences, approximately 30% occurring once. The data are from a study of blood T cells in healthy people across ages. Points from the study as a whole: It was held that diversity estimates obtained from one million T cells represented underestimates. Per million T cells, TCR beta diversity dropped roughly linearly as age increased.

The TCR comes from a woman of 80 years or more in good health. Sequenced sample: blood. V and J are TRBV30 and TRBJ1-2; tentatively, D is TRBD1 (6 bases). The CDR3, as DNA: TGTGCCTGGAGTGTTACACAGGGTAACTATGGCTACACCTTC. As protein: CAWSVTQGNYGYTF.